This T cell receptor (beta chain) came from a study of CD8 T cells in Susac syndrome. RNA amounts of roughly 0.5 to 1 ug underwent reverse transcription with random hexamers. Multiplex immunoSEQ PCR targeted 54 Vbeta and 13 Jbeta TCR beta segments. TCRdb independently ran MiXCR on the immunoSEQ multiplex PCR reads; one entry per CDR3 protein. The sample consists of some 150,000 distinct CDR3 sequences, around 95% of them appearing once. The authors carried out high-throughput sequencing of TCR beta. They applied it to CD8+ and CD4+ T cells obtained from blood. Germline V gene lookup returns CDR1 LNHDA and CDR2 SQIVND (reference sequence). The CDR3 has 13 residues. V was shortened by 7 bases and J by 0 bases, with 9 bases between the two germline ends.

The sequence was obtained from a human donor with multiple sclerosis. The sample consisted of CD8+ T cells from PBMCs. The chain employs TRBV19 and TRBJ1-1; D is undetermined. CDR3 in amino acids: CASNQAMNTEAFF. CDR3 nucleotide sequence: TGTGCCAGTAACCAGGCTATGAACACTGAAGCTTTCTTT.